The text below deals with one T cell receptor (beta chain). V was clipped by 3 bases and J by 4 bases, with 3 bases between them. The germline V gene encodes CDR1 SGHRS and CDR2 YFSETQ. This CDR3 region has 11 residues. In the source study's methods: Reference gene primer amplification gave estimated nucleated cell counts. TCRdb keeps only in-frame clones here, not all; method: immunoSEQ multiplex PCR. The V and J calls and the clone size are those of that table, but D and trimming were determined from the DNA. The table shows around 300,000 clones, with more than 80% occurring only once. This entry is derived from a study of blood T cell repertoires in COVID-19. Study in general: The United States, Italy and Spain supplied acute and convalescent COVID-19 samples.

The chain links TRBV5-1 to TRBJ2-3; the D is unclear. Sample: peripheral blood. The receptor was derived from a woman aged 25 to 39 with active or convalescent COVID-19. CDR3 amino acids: CASSSSDTQYF. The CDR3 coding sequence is TGCGCCAGCAGCTCTTCAGATACGCAGTATTTT.